The entry below gives a single T cell receptor beta chain sequence along with its context. Its specificity is unknown. Using its own MiXCR run on the 5' RACE reads, TCRdb lists one record per CDR3 protein. This sample has some 1,600,000 distinct CDR3 sequences; 32% occur once, and the top ten carry over 0.25%. The data originate from a study of identical twins. Germline values: CDR1 MNHNY, CDR2 SVGAGI (reference sequence). The CDR3 runs to 15 residues. Trimming removed 6 bases from V and 3 bases from J, with 17 bases in between. Study results and limitations: Models predicted too little out-of-frame TCR alpha sharing in monozygotic twins. An excess of low generation probability was shown by twin-shared out-of-frame alpha sequences.

Sequencing was carried out using cord blood. The receptor comes from a newborn girl in good health. The chain links TRBV6-6 to TRBJ1-2; D is perhaps TRBD1 (6 bases). The CDR3 region has the DNA TGTGCCAGCAGCCTCGGGGGCTCCAACTACTATGGCTACACCTTC. It yields the protein CASSLGGSNYYGYTF.